The 29 T cell receptor beta chains below all came from one sample that was sequenced in a study of blood T cell repertoires in COVID-19. Sequenced by immunoSEQ multiplex PCR; TCRdb stores in-frame clones only, minus some. The sample lists 110,000 or so clones, approximately 88% occurring once. Sequencing was performed on peripheral blood. These receptors came from a woman aged 40-49 years with acute or convalescent COVID-19.

This clone was seen once. The chain links TRBV2 to TRBJ1-6; tentatively, D is TRBD1 (5 bases). CDR1 is SNHLY and CDR2 is FYNNEI in the germline V gene. The CDR3 has 13 residues. Trimming took off 6 bases at V and 10 bases at J, with 13 bases between the two ends. CDR3 DNA sequence: TGTGCCAGCAGACCTGGGGGGGTCTCACCCCTCCACTTT. This codes for CASRPGGVSPLHF. Complete variable domain (other parts from reference TRBV2 and TRBJ1-6): EPEVTQTPSHQVTQMGQEVILRCVPISNHLYFYWYRQILGQKVEFLVSFYNNEISEKSEIFDDQFSVERPDGSNFTLKIRSTKLEDSAMYFCASRPGGVSPLHFGNGTRLTVT.

The chain combines TRBV6-5 with TRBJ1-5; TRBD1 might be the D (5 bases). CDR3 length equals 15 residues. V lost 7 bases to trimming and J lost 4 bases, with 17 bases between them. Germline CDR1 MNHEY, CDR2 SVGAGI. CDR3 DNA: TGTGCCAGCACCGCCCTGGGGGGTGGGAATCAGCCCCAGCATTTT. Translated: CASTALGGGNQPQHF.

This clone appeared a few times. This sequence joins TRBV2 and TRBJ1-5; D is perhaps TRBD1 (6 bases). V shed 6 bases and J shed 6 bases, with 15 bases lying between them. CDR3 length equals 14 residues. In germline, CDR1 is SNHLY, CDR2 FYNNEI. CDR3 protein: CASRRGAAGQPQHF. DNA for the CDR3: TGTGCCAGCAGGCGGGGGGCGGCAGGTCAGCCCCAGCATTTT.

This chain connects TRBV19 to TRBJ1-5, with a possible D match to TRBD1 (6 bases). From germline, CDR1 is LNHDA and CDR2 SQIVND (reference sequence). The CDR3 has 16 residues. V lost 3 bases to trimming and J lost 3 bases, with 15 bases between them. The CDR3 bases are TGTGCCAGTAGTATCGGGGGGCCCAGTCTCAATCAGCCCCAGCATTTT. It yields the protein CASSIGGPSLNQPQHF.

The chain combines TRBV18 with TRBJ2-1; D is possibly TRBD2 (5 bases). The CDR3 is 15 amino acids. The V end lost 1 base, the J end lost 7 bases, and 14 bases lay between the germline ends. Per germline, CDR1 KGHSH and CDR2 LQKENI. This CDR3 reads CASSPREGVENEQFF. CDR3 DNA sequence: TGTGCCAGCTCACCACGTGAGGGCGTAGAGAATGAGCAGTTCTTC.

This clone was recorded a few times. V is TRBV5-6 and J is TRBJ1-6, with D tentatively TRBD1 (6 bases). Germline V CDR1 and CDR2: SGHDT, YYEEEE. The CDR3 has 18 amino acids. V shed 4 bases and J shed 0 bases, with 17 bases lying between them. The CDR3 loop is CASSHDPKGGSYNSPLHF. Here the CDR3 DNA reads TGTGCCAGCAGCCACGACCCAAAAGGGGGCTCCTATAATTCACCCCTCCACTTT.

The chain carries TRBV29-1 and TRBJ1-1, with 9 bases matching TRBD1. CDR1 and CDR2 from the germline V gene are SQVTM and ANQGSEA. Unmatched junction bases numbered 6, after V lost 5 bases and J lost 2 bases. This CDR3 comprises 14 residues. The CDR3 loop is CSVRPGQGNTEAFF. The DNA for the CDR3 is TGCAGCGTTCGTCCGGGACAGGGAAACACTGAAGCTTTCTTT.

The gene calls are TRBV7-7 and TRBJ2-5, with D unresolved. Germline CDR1 SSHAT, CDR2 FNYEAQ (reference sequence). Trimming removed 4 bases from V and 1 base from J, with 7 bases in between. CDR3 length: 13 amino acids. The CDR3, as DNA: TGTGCCAGCAGCTCCTCTCGCCAAGAGACCCAGTACTTC. Protein product: CASSSSRQETQYF.

This clone was counted once. The rearrangement uses TRBV10-3 and TRBJ1-2, with TRBD1 as a possible D gene (5 bases). This CDR3 is 15 amino acids long. Trimming shortened V by 7 bases and J by 2 bases, and 17 bases separated the two germline ends. Germline CDR1 ENHRY, CDR2 SYGVKD. The CDR3 DNA reads as TGTGCCATCAACAGTGGGGCACAGGCGAACTATGGCTACACCTTC. It translates to CAINSGAQANYGYTF.

The chain uses TRBV2 and TRBJ2-3; 9 positions match TRBD1. The germline V gene has CDR1 SNHLY and CDR2 FYNNEI. The CDR3 sequence is 14 residues long. After removal of 4 bases from V and 2 bases from J, the junction contained 1 base not matched to a gene. CDR3 sequence (DNA): TGTGCCAGCAGTGGGGACAGGGCCACAGATACGCAGTATTTT. It encodes CASSGDRATDTQYF.

The chain combines TRBV6-5 with TRBJ1-2; D unresolved. Germline V gene data show CDR1 as MNHEY and CDR2 as SVGAGI. The length of the CDR3 is 11 residues. V was pared by 8 bases and J by 3 bases, with 7 bases between. The DNA of the CDR3 is TGTGCCAGCTCCGAGCACTATGGCTACACCTTC. This encodes CASSEHYGYTF.

The rearrangement uses TRBV5-1 and TRBJ2-3; TRBD1 agrees at 8 bases. This CDR3 contains 15 residues. V shed 2 bases, J shed 6 bases, and the junction held 8 bases outside the gene matches. Germline V gives CDR1 SGHRS, CDR2 YFSETQ. The CDR3 protein is CASSFFGDRRDTQYF. DNA for the CDR3: TGCGCCAGCAGCTTCTTCGGGGACAGGCGGGATACGCAGTATTTT.

This clone came up a few times. This sequence joins TRBV5-1 and TRBJ2-3; the D gene is possibly TRBD2 (7 bases). Germline V lookup: CDR1 SGHRS, CDR2 YFSETQ. The CDR3 sequence is 15 residues long. Trimming cost V 2 bases and J 3 bases, with 13 bases left between them. The CDR3 loop is CASSFGRGATDTQYF. The CDR3 region has the DNA TGCGCCAGCAGCTTTGGTCGGGGGGCGACAGATACGCAGTATTTT.

CDR3 nucleotide sequence: TGCGCCAGCAGCTTGTCGGTCGGGGTGGGAGGTGAAAAACTGTTTTTT. This translates into CASSLSVGVGGEKLFF. V and J are TRBV5-1 and TRBJ1-4; D remains unclear. Germline loops: CDR1 SGHRS, CDR2 YFSETQ. V was shortened by 1 base and J by 7 bases, with 17 bases between the two germline ends. CDR3 length equals 16 residues.

The chain carries TRBV19 and TRBJ1-5, with D uncertain. Trimming left V 3 bases short and J 0 bases short, with 6 bases between. This CDR3 comprises 14 residues. CDR1 and CDR2 (germline): LNHDA, SQIVND (reference sequence). CDR3 protein: CASSIIDSNQPQHF. DNA for the CDR3: TGTGCCAGTAGTATCATAGATAGCAATCAGCCCCAGCATTTT. Complete variable domain (other parts from reference TRBV19 and TRBJ1-5): DGGITQSPKYLFRKEGQNVTLSCEQNLNHDAMYWYRQDPGQGLRLIYYSQIVNDFQKGDIAEGYSVSREKKESFPLTVTSAQKNPTAFYLCASSIIDSNQPQHFGDGTRLSIL.

This sequence joins TRBV7-2 and TRBJ2-2, with D tentatively TRBD1 (6 bases). Germline lookup yields CDR1 SGHTA and CDR2 FQGNSA. Between the trimmed V and J ends, which lost 2 bases and 4 bases, there was a span of 14 bases. CDR3 length: 16 amino acids. CDR3 sequence (DNA): TGTGCCAGCAGCTTAAGGGGGAGCCGCCCCACCGGGGAGCTGTTTTTT. It yields the protein CASSLRGSRPTGELFF. Together with reference TRBV7-2 and TRBJ2-2, the CDR3 gives the full variable domain: GAGVSQSPSNKVTEKGKDVELRCDPISGHTALYWYRQSLGQGLEFLIYFQGNSAPDKSGLPSDRFSAERTGGSVSTLTIQRTQQEDSAVYLCASSLRGSRPTGELFFGEGSRLTVL.

The V gene is TRBV7-9, the J gene TRBJ1-4; a possible D gene is TRBD1 (6 bases). V lost 8 bases, J lost 7 bases, and 14 bases lay in between. CDR3 length equals 13 residues. Germline values: CDR1 SEHNR, CDR2 FQNEAQ (reference sequence). The CDR3 DNA reads as TGTGCCAGCGACTCGCAGGGGTTTGAAAAACTGTTTTTT. Encoded protein: CASDSQGFEKLFF.

This rearrangement joins TRBV6-2 or TRBV6-3 to TRBJ1-2; D is perhaps TRBD1 (5 bases). Germline V gene data show CDR1 as MNHEY and CDR2 as SVGEGT. Trimming removed 0 bases from V and 4 bases from J, with 21 bases in between. CDR3 length: 18 residues. CDR3 protein: CASSYSRIGPGDRYGYTF. CDR3 sequence (DNA): TGTGCCAGCAGTTACTCACGAATCGGGCCGGGGGACCGCTATGGCTACACCTTC.

The gene calls are TRBV19 and TRBJ2-3; D is perhaps TRBD1 (6 bases). Looked up from germline, CDR1 is LNHDA and CDR2 is SQIVND (reference sequence). V shed 2 bases and J shed 5 bases, with 8 bases lying between them. The CDR3 is made up of 13 amino acids. CDR3: CASSIQGQDTQYF. CDR3 coding DNA: TGTGCCAGTAGTATACAGGGGCAAGATACGCAGTATTTT.

The CDR3 region has the DNA TGCGCCAGCAGCTCTGGGGGGAGGGCAAGCACAGATACGCAGTATTTT. Its translation is CASSSGGRASTDTQYF. The V call is TRBV5-1, the J call TRBJ2-3; 7 bases are shared with TRBD2. V gave up 3 bases and J gave up 0 bases; unmatched junction bases: 7. The CDR3 sequence is 16 residues long. Germline CDR1 reads SGHRS; CDR2 reads YFSETQ.

The V gene is TRBV9, the J gene TRBJ2-1; a possible D gene is TRBD1 (6 bases). The V end lost 4 bases, the J end lost 3 bases, and 17 bases lay between the germline ends. The CDR3 totals 16 residues. The germline CDR1 and CDR2 sequences are SGDLS and YYNGEE. The CDR3 DNA is TGTGCCAGCAGCATACAGACAGGCAGGGGCTACAATGAGCAGTTCTTC. Its translation is CASSIQTGRGYNEQFF.

The V gene is TRBV30, the J gene TRBJ1-5, with D possibly TRBD1 on 6 matching bases. V shed 0 bases and J shed 7 bases, with 19 bases lying between them. CDR1 is GTSNPN, CDR2 SVGIG, per germline (reference sequence). This CDR3 has 16 residues. The chain's CDR3 is CAWSVGTLSSGQPQHF. DNA of the CDR3: TGTGCCTGGAGTGTAGGGACACTCTCGTCGGGCCAGCCCCAGCATTTT. Full variable domain (remainder filled in from reference TRBV30 and TRBJ1-5): SQTIHQWPATLVQPVGSPLSLECTVEGTSNPNLYWYRQAAGRGLQLLFYSVGIGQISSEVPQNLSASRPQDRQFILSSKKLLLSDSGFYLCAWSVGTLSSGQPQHFGDGTRLSIL.

This clone occurred once. The V call is TRBV6-4, the J call TRBJ1-4, with D uncertain. The CDR3 sequence is 10 residues long. Trimming took off 0 bases at V and 16 bases at J, with 6 bases between the two ends. Germline V gives CDR1 MRHNA, CDR2 SNTAGT. The chain's CDR3 is CASSDSPRFF. DNA for the CDR3: TGTGCCAGCAGTGACTCCCCGAGGTTTTTT.

This clone appeared once. The chain joins TRBV5-1 to TRBJ1-1, with 7 bases lining up with TRBD1. Looked up from germline, CDR1 is SGHRS and CDR2 is YFSETQ. The CDR3 sequence is 15 residues long. V lost 4 bases and J lost 6; bases outside the gene matches: 12. The CDR3 protein is CASSQSRGANSEAFF. The CDR3 DNA sequence: TGCGCCAGCAGCCAAAGCAGGGGGGCCAATTCTGAAGCTTTCTTT.

The rearrangement links TRBV11-3 to TRBJ2-2; 7 bases fit TRBD2. Germline values: CDR1 SGHNT, CDR2 YENEEA. Losses at the gene ends were 7 bases for V and 5 bases for J; bases not matched to a gene: 10. This CDR3 comprises 15 residues. CDR3 sequence: CASNRGGEGTGELFF. The CDR3, as DNA: TGTGCCAGCAACCGGGGAGGGGAAGGTACCGGGGAGCTGTTTTTT.

Worth noting for this clone: Other DNA sequences from this sample encode an identical CDR3 as well. Written as DNA, the CDR3 is TGTGCCAGCAGTTACTCTTCGCGGGGGTCCTACGAGCAGTACTTC. Its protein is CASSYSSRGSYEQYF. The chain combines TRBV6-5 with TRBJ2-7; 7 bases line up with TRBD2. The CDR3 totals 15 residues. Germline V lookup: CDR1 MNHEY, CDR2 SVGAGI. V was clipped by 0 bases and J by 1 base; unmatched bases: 3.

The chain recombines TRBV12-5 with TRBJ2-2, with D perhaps TRBD2 (6 bases). Germline V gives CDR1 LGHNT, CDR2 FRNRAP. The CDR3 contains 12 residues. The V end lost 7 bases, the J end lost 7 bases, and 10 bases lay between the germline ends. Here the CDR3 reads CASALGGGELFF. Written as DNA, the CDR3 is TGTGCTAGTGCCTTGGGGGGCGGGGAGCTGTTTTTT.

The chain is built from TRBV5-1 and TRBJ2-3; tentatively, D is TRBD1 (7 bases). Germline values: CDR1 SGHRS, CDR2 YFSETQ. The CDR3 extends over 17 amino acids. V lost 7 bases to trimming and J lost 3 bases, with 24 bases between them. CDR3 loop: CASGALGRTGPTDTQYF. Written as DNA, the CDR3 is TGCGCCAGCGGCGCCCTGGGGAGGACAGGCCCAACAGATACGCAGTATTTT.

The chain employs TRBV7-9 and TRBJ2-7; D not resolved. The CDR3 loop spans 13 amino acids. The germline gives CDR1 SEHNR, CDR2 FQNEAQ (reference sequence). The V end lost 5 bases, the J end lost 2 bases, and 10 bases lay between the germline ends. The CDR3 spells CASSINTPYEQYF. In DNA, the CDR3 is TGTGCCAGCAGCATTAACACCCCCTACGAGCAGTACTTC.